These 32 T cell receptor beta chains were all obtained from the same sample, sequenced in a study of CD8+CD57+ T cells in acquired aplastic anemia. Patients sequenced had flow cytometry evidence of CD8+CD57+ cell expansion. Template material for TCR beta VDJ and CDR3 profiling consisted of genomic DNA. TCRdb independently ran MiXCR on the reads; one entry per CDR3 protein. The profile covers around 170,000 distinct CDR3 sequences, with roughly half appearing a single time and 8% to 10% taken by the ten largest. Source material: sorted CD4+, CD8+, or CD8+CD57+ T cells (not recorded which) from PBMCs. These TCRs come from a human donor with aplastic anemia.

This clonotype was seen ten or more times. J is TRBJ1-3 and V is TRBV7-9; D is unclear. The V end was cut by 5 bases, the J end by 0 bases, with 8 bases between. Germline V lookup: CDR1 SEHNR, CDR2 FQNEAQ (reference sequence). The CDR3 totals 14 residues. This chain's CDR3 is CASSLGGSGNTIYF. CDR3 coding DNA: TGTGCCAGCAGCCTCGGTGGCTCTGGAAACACCATATATTTT. The full variable domain, its missing parts supplied by reference TRBV7-9 and TRBJ1-3, is DTGVSQNPRHKITKRGQNVTFRCDPISEHNRLYWYRQTLGQGPEFLTYFQNEAQLEKSRLLSDRFSAERPKGSFSTLEIQRTEQGDSAMYLCASSLGGSGNTIYFGEGSWLTVV.

To note about this clonotype: Mismatch with germline at one junction end may stem from a read error. The chain recombines TRBV10-3 with TRBJ2-3, with TRBD2 matching over 9 bases. CDR1 and CDR2 (germline): ENHRY, SYGVKD. The CDR3 is 16 amino acids. CDR3 in amino acids: CATQPSIAGDTDTRYF. CDR3 nucleotide sequence: TGTGCCACACAGCCGAGCATAGCGGGAGACACAGATACGCGGTATTTT.

The V gene is TRBV2, the J gene TRBJ2-7; possible D gene TRBD1, 6 bases. Germline V gene sequence: CDR1 SNHLY, CDR2 FYNNEI. The CDR3 length is 13 residues. Trimming shortened V by 6 bases and J by 9 bases, and 18 bases separated the two germline ends. The CDR3 here is CASSQDGGRTQYF. Written as DNA, the CDR3 is TGTGCCAGCAGCCAAGATGGGGGCAGAACGCAGTACTTC.

J is TRBJ2-7 and V is TRBV15; 7 nucleotides match TRBD1. V lost 3 bases to trimming and J lost 6 bases; unmatched junction nucleotides: 11. Per the germline V gene, CDR1 is LNHNV and CDR2 is YYDKDF (reference sequence). The CDR3 length is 15 residues. The CDR3 here is CATSSTGASVGEQYF. The CDR3, as DNA: TGTGCCACCAGCAGCACAGGGGCGTCCGTAGGCGAGCAGTACTTC.

The V and J genes are TRBV19 and TRBJ1-2, with D perhaps matching TRBD1 (5 bases). The CDR3 sequence is 13 residues long. Germline-derived CDR1 and CDR2 are LNHDA and SQIVND (reference sequence). V dropped 4 bases and J dropped 8 bases, with 14 bases sitting between them. The CDR3 region is CASSRTLNGGYTF. The CDR3 nucleotides read TGTGCCAGTAGTAGGACATTAAACGGGGGCTACACCTTC.

This chain uses TRBV6-1 with TRBJ2-3; TRBD1 aligns across 10 bases. The CDR3 loop spans 14 amino acids. Unmatched junction bases numbered 8, after V lost 5 bases and J lost 9 bases. Per the germline V gene, CDR1 is MNHNS and CDR2 is SASEGT. CDR3 DNA sequence: TGTGCCAGCAGTCTGACAGGGGGCCCCCGAACGCAGTATTTT. Protein: CASSLTGGPRTQYF.

The CDR3 protein is CASSEWRRETYNEQFF. The CDR3 bases are TGTGCCAGCAGTGAATGGCGTAGGGAAACCTACAATGAGCAGTTCTTC. The rearrangement links TRBV25-1 to TRBJ2-1; no reliable D call. Trimming pared 1 base from V and 2 bases from J, leaving 12 bases between. The germline V gene has CDR1 MGHDK and CDR2 SYGVNS. The CDR3 has 16 amino acids.

There are a few counts of this clonotype. J is TRBJ2-1 and V is TRBV9, with D hard to call. V was clipped by 2 bases and J by 2 bases, with 5 bases between them. The CDR3 runs 13 residues. Germline assignment: CDR1 SGDLS and CDR2 YYNGEE. CDR3 residues: CASSVATYNEQFF. CDR3 in DNA: TGTGCCAGCAGCGTGGCGACCTACAATGAGCAGTTCTTC.

J is TRBJ2-7 and V is TRBV7-9; TRBD2 matches 8 bases. The germline V gene encodes CDR1 SEHNR and CDR2 FQNEAQ (reference sequence). The CDR3 spans 15 residues. V gave up 7 bases and J gave up 5 bases; unmatched junction bases: 13. CDR3 sequence: CASTRGGLGANEQYF. DNA of the CDR3: TGTGCCAGCACTCGGGGGGGACTAGGAGCAAACGAGCAGTACTTC.

The CDR3 nucleotides read TGTGCCAGTAGTATGGAACAGGAAGGGAGCAATCAGCCCCAGCATTTT. Residues: CASSMEQEGSNQPQHF. The genes are TRBV19 and TRBJ1-5; maybe TRBD1 (5 bases). Germline lookup yields CDR1 LNHDA and CDR2 SQIVND (reference sequence). The CDR3 is 16 residues long. V dropped 3 bases and J dropped 1 base, with 13 bases sitting between them.

This chain links TRBV5-4 with TRBJ1-4, with 9 bases that match TRBD1. Germline loops: CDR1 SGHNT, CDR2 YYREEE (reference sequence). The CDR3 has 13 residues. Trimming removed 2 bases from V and 12 bases from J; junction bases left unmatched: 5. CDR3 sequence: CASSFRDREELFF. CDR3 DNA sequence: TGTGCCAGCAGCTTCCGGGACAGGGAGGAACTGTTTTTT. Full variable domain (missing parts from reference TRBV5-4 and TRBJ1-4): ETGVTQSPTHLIKTRGQQVTLRCSSQSGHNTVSWYQQALGQGPQFIFQYYREEENGRGNFPPRFSGLQFPNYSSELNVNALELDDSALYLCASSFRDREELFFGSGTQLSVL.

Many counts were recorded for this clonotype. V and J are TRBV5-1 and TRBJ2-2, with D tentatively TRBD2 (6 bases). Trimming took off 3 bases at V and 4 bases at J, with 13 bases between the two ends. CDR3 size: 15 residues. Germline loops: CDR1 SGHRS, CDR2 YFSETQ. The CDR3 region has the DNA TGCGCCAGCAGCTCAGCGGGTTCTTCCACCGGGGAGCTGTTTTTT. Its translation is CASSSAGSSTGELFF.

The V gene is TRBV29-1, the J gene TRBJ2-7; 9 positions agree with TRBD1. CDR1 SQVTM and CDR2 ANQGSEA come from the germline V gene. V lost 3 bases and J lost 4; bases outside the gene matches: 4. This CDR3 is built from 13 residues. CDR3 nucleotide sequence: TGCAGCGTTGAGGTGGACAGGGGTTACGAGCAGTACTTC. Translating it yields CSVEVDRGYEQYF.

This clonotype was picked up one time. At one end, the junction sequence differs from germline, possibly due to a read error. The chain has TRBV5-8 and TRBJ2-5; 9 bases agree with TRBD1. Per the germline V gene, CDR1 is SGHTS and CDR2 is YDEGEE. The length of the CDR3 is 14 residues. CDR3 sequence: CVSSLGQGGETQYF. DNA of the CDR3: TGTGTCAGCAGCCTGGGACAGGGAGGAGAGACCCAGTACTTC.

The chain carries TRBV5-5 and TRBJ1-6; TRBD1 agrees at 9 bases. The CDR3 is 16 residues long. Germline CDR1 SGHKS, CDR2 YYEKEE (reference sequence). Trimming took 2 bases from V and 9 from J; bases not matched to a gene: 9. The CDR3 DNA follows: TGTGCCAGCAGCTTTGGCTCCGGGACAGGGAGTTCACCCCTCCACTTT. It specifies CASSFGSGTGSSPLHF.

This clonotype was seen more than once but under ten times. The V gene is TRBV2, the J gene TRBJ2-7; 7 positions match TRBD1. Trimming at V came to 8 bases and at J to 3 bases, leaving 4 bases not matched to a gene. The CDR3 totals 12 residues. Germline V gene sequence: CDR1 SNHLY, CDR2 FYNNEI. The CDR3, as DNA: TGTGCCAGCCAGGGACAGAACTACGAGCAGTACTTC. Translation gives CASQGQNYEQYF.

In this sample, this clonotype turned up many times. The rearrangement links TRBV5-6 to TRBJ2-7; a possible D gene is TRBD1 (6 bases). The CDR3 is 12 amino acids. V lost 1 base and J lost 12, with 14 bases in between. CDR1 is SGHDT, CDR2 YYEEEE, per germline. The CDR3 protein is CASSLRTATGYF. The CDR3 region has the DNA TGTGCCAGCAGCTTGCGGACAGCGACGGGGTACTTC.

The gene calls are TRBV9 and TRBJ2-3, with 7 bases fitting TRBD2. This CDR3 has 13 residues. The germline V gene encodes CDR1 SGDLS and CDR2 YYNGEE. After removal of 7 bases from V and 6 bases from J, the junction contained 8 bases not matched to a gene. The CDR3 reads CASHGAGGDTQYF. The CDR3 DNA reads TGTGCCAGCCACGGGGCCGGGGGGGATACGCAGTATTTT.

This rearrangement joins TRBV24-1 to TRBJ2-2; TRBD2 matches at 11 bases. The V gene's germline CDR1 is KGHDR and CDR2 SFDVKD. V lost 6 bases to trimming and J lost 3 bases; unmatched junction nucleotides: 8. The CDR3 has 17 amino acids. The CDR3 protein is CATSSELAGVDTGELFF. Here the CDR3 DNA reads TGTGCCACCAGTTCAGAACTAGCGGGAGTGGACACCGGGGAGCTGTTTTTT.

The rearrangement uses TRBV20-1 and TRBJ2-5; TRBD1 matches at 8 bases. CDR3 length equals 12 residues. V lost 2 bases and J lost 4; bases outside the gene matches: 0. Germline V lookup: CDR1 DFQATT, CDR2 SNEGSKA (reference sequence). DNA of the CDR3: TGCAGTGCTAGAACAGGGGGAGAGACCCAGTACTTC. Amino acids: CSARTGGETQYF.

This clonotype was recorded many times. This sequence joins TRBV7-3 and TRBJ1-1; no firm D call. CDR3 length equals 16 residues. Per germline, CDR1 SGHTA and CDR2 FQGTGA. Trimming removed 0 bases at V and 0 bases at J, with 11 bases between. The CDR3 nucleotides read TGTGCCAGCAGCTTAACCCCCCAACAGCTGAACACTGAAGCTTTCTTT. Translated: CASSLTPQQLNTEAFF.

This clonotype has more than one count but fewer than ten. The chain uses TRBV3-1 and TRBJ1-2, with D uncertain. The CDR3 extends over 16 amino acids. The V and J ends lost 3 bases and 0 bases respectively, with 14 bases between them. The germline V gene encodes CDR1 LGHDT and CDR2 YNNKEL (reference sequence). The CDR3 coding sequence is TGTGCCAGCAGCCACCGTACCCCGTTAGCTAACTATGGCTACACCTTC. Translating gives CASSHRTPLANYGYTF.

This clonotype was detected a few times. The genes are TRBV25-1 and TRBJ2-3, with D possibly TRBD1 on 6 matching bases. Germline V gene lookup returns CDR1 MGHDK and CDR2 SYGVNS. The V and J ends lost 1 base and 1 base respectively, with 9 bases between them. This CDR3 is built from 15 residues. Here the CDR3 reads CASSEFRGGTDTQYF. The CDR3 bases are TGTGCCAGCAGTGAATTCAGGGGAGGCACAGATACGCAGTATTTT.

Only a few counts were recorded for this clonotype. CDR3 in amino acids: CASSFILTDQRTDTQYF. The CDR3 DNA follows: TGTGCCAGCAGCTTCATCTTGACAGATCAACGCACAGATACGCAGTATTTT. The chain joins TRBV11-2 to TRBJ2-3, with a weak D call TRBD1 (5 bases). The CDR3 is made up of 17 amino acids. Germline V CDR1 and CDR2: SGHAT, FQNNGV. The germline V and J ends were trimmed by 3 bases and 1 base, with 17 bases remaining between them.

V usage is TRBV10-3 and J usage is TRBJ1-6, with a tentative D call TRBD1 (5 bases). Trimming cost V 4 bases and J 8 bases, with 12 bases left between them. Germline values: CDR1 ENHRY, CDR2 SYGVKD. This CDR3 has 14 residues. CDR3 residues: CAISGLGLDSPLHF. As DNA, the CDR3 is TGTGCCATCAGTGGTTTGGGGCTTGATTCACCCCTCCACTTT.

This chain links TRBV2 with TRBJ2-7; 8 positions agree with TRBD2. Looked up from germline, CDR1 is SNHLY and CDR2 is FYNNEI. Trimming cost V 10 bases and J 7 bases; bases outside gene matches: 12. The CDR3 sequence is 13 residues long. This CDR3 is CAILLRGAGEQYF. DNA for the CDR3: TGTGCCATACTCTTGCGGGGGGCCGGGGAGCAGTACTTC.

This clonotype was recorded at least ten times. The chain is built from TRBV28 and TRBJ1-5; D gene uncertain. The CDR3 consists of 12 residues. V was cut by 5 bases and J by 7 bases, with 9 bases left in between. The germline gives CDR1 MDHEN, CDR2 SYDVKM. CDR3 bases: TGTGCCAGCAGTCCCCTTGCCCAGCCCCAGCATTTT. Translation gives CASSPLAQPQHF.

The chain recombines TRBV30 with TRBJ1-5; the D is unclear. With 0 bases removed from V and 2 bases from J, the gap between germline ends came to 17 bases. The germline CDR1 and CDR2 sequences are GTSNPN and SVGIG (reference sequence). The CDR3 loop spans 17 amino acids. The CDR3 here is CAWSVQGRVGRNQPQHF. In DNA form, the CDR3 reads TGTGCCTGGAGTGTACAAGGGAGGGTAGGTCGCAATCAGCCCCAGCATTTT.

J is TRBJ1-2 and V is TRBV25-1, with D uncertain. V dropped 7 bases and J dropped 1 base, with 4 bases sitting between them. The CDR3 loop spans 11 amino acids. Per germline, CDR1 MGHDK and CDR2 SYGVNS. CDR3 sequence reads: CASTSNYGYTF. For the CDR3, the DNA is TGTGCCAGCACCAGTAACTATGGCTACACCTTC.

CDR3 in amino acids: CASSGRLAGTYNEQFF. CDR3 DNA: TGTGCCAGCAGTGGCCGACTAGCGGGGACCTACAATGAGCAGTTCTTC. The rearrangement links TRBV28 to TRBJ2-1; 11 bases are shared with TRBD2. CDR1 and CDR2 from the germline V gene are MDHEN and SYDVKM. This CDR3 is 16 amino acids long. J was trimmed by 2 bases and V by 5 bases; bases with no gene match: 5.

The table lists this clonotype with a count of one. One end of the junction does not line up with germline, which may come from a read error. The rearrangement joins TRBV29-1 to TRBJ1-1; D remains unclear. The CDR3 has 15 residues. Germline loops: CDR1 SQVTM, CDR2 ANQGSEA. The CDR3: CSVEDPRSMNTEACF. The CDR3 region has the DNA TGCAGCGTTGAAGATCCCAGATCGATGAACACTGAAGCTTGCTTT.

V usage is TRBV29-1 and J usage is TRBJ2-1, with 8 nucleotides matching TRBD2. V dropped 2 bases and J dropped 1; count of bases not matched to a gene: 4. Germline CDR1 and CDR2: SQVTM and ANQGSEA. CDR3 length: 15 amino acids. CDR3 in amino acids: CSVELREESYNEQFF. The CDR3 nucleotides read TGCAGCGTTGAACTGCGGGAGGAGTCCTACAATGAGCAGTTCTTC.